This TCR beta chain was identified in a study of spatial heterogeneity in lung cancer. TCRdb re-called the 5' RACE reads with MiXCR, one entry per CDR3 protein. Of more than 6,000 distinct CDR3 sequences in the sample, 9.7% were seen once. Described time point: sample taken at primary tumor resection. This clonotype originated in a male donor with early-stage non-small cell lung cancer. Material: normal lung tissue next to the tumor, obtained at surgery.

The CDR3 nucleotides read TGTGCCAGCAGCTTAGGGGTGGCGGGACTAGCGACAGATACGCAGTATTTT. As protein: CASSLGVAGLATDTQYF. The chain carries TRBV11-2 and TRBJ2-3; 10 bases line up with TRBD2. V lost 1 base to trimming and J lost 3 bases; unmatched junction nucleotides: 7. Germline V CDR1 and CDR2: SGHAT, FQNNGV. This CDR3 comprises 17 residues.